This T cell receptor (beta chain) was identified during a study of blood T cell repertoires in COVID-19. The method was immunoSEQ multiplex PCR; TCRdb's version includes in-frame clones alone and lacks a portion of them. The sample holds 250,000 or so clones, approximately 88% seen once. A single count supports this clone. CDR3 size: 14 residues. V gave up 1 base and J gave up 1 base, with 6 bases separating them. Germline V lookup: CDR1 LGHDT, CDR2 YNNKEL (reference sequence). This clonotype originated in a woman aged 25 to 39 with COVID-19, enrolled during active disease. The chain employs TRBV3-1 (or the pseudogene TRBV3-2) and TRBJ2-3; weak D call: TRBD2 (6 bases). The sample comprised peripheral blood. CDR3 nucleotides: TGTGCCAGCAGCCAAGCTAGCGGCACAGATACGCAGTATTTT. Its protein is CASSQASGTDTQYF.